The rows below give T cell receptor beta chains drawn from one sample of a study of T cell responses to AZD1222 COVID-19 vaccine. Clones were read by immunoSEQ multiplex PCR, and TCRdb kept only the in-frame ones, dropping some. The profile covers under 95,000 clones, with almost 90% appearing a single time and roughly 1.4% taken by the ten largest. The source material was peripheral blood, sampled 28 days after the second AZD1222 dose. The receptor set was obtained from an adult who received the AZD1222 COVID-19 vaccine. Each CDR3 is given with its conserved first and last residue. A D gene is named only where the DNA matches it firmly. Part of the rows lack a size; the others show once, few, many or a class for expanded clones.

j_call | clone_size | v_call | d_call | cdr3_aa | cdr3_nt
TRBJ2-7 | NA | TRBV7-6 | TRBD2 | CASSNGDGGAFEQYF | TGTGCCAGCAGTAACGGTGACGGGGGGGCCTTCGAGCAGTACTTC
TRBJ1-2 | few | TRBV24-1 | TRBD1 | CATSDSGGWGYTF | TGTGCCACCAGTGACTCAGGGGGCTGGGGCTACACCTTC
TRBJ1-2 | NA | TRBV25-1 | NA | CASSEYNGARNYGYTF | TGTGCCAGCAGTGAATATAACGGGGCGCGGAACTATGGCTACACCTTC
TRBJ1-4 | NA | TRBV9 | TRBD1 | CASSPGDRGVEKLFF | TGTGCCAGCAGCCCGGGGGACAGGGGTGTTGAAAAACTGTTTTTT
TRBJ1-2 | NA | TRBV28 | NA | CASSPPRLGGNYGYTF | TGTGCCAGCAGTCCGCCCCGCCTCGGGGGCAACTATGGCTACACCTTC
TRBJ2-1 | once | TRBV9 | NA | CASSVGLGNEQFF | TGTGCCAGCAGCGTAGGACTGGGCAATGAGCAGTTCTTC
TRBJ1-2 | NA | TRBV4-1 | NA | CASKMRTYGYTF | TGCGCCAGCAAAATGAGAACCTATGGCTACACCTTC
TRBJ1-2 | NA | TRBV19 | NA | CASVPRDPHYGYTF | TGTGCCAGTGTCCCCAGGGATCCTCACTATGGCTACACCTTC
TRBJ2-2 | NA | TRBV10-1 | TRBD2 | CASSESGGTGTGELFF | TGCGCCAGCAGTGAGTCGGGAGGGACGGGCACCGGGGAGCTGTTTTTT
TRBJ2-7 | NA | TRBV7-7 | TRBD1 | CASSLDRVNNEQYF | TGTGCCAGCAGCTTGGACAGGGTGAACAACGAGCAGTACTTC
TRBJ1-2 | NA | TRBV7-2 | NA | CASSPTSENGYTF | TGTGCCAGCAGCCCCACTTCAGAAAATGGCTACACCTTC
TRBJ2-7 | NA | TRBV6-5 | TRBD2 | CASRDSGSYEQYF | TGTGCCAGCAGGGATAGCGGGTCCTACGAGCAGTACTTC
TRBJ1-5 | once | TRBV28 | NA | CASSPIRGGQPQHF | TGTGCCAGCAGTCCCATAAGGGGGGGTCAGCCCCAGCATTTT
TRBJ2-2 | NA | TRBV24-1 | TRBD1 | CATSDRGQANTGELFF | TGTGCCACCAGTGACCGGGGACAGGCAAACACCGGGGAGCTGTTTTTT
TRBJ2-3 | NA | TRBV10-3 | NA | CAIRSTASSTDTQYF | TGTGCCATCAGATCGACAGCATCTAGCACAGATACGCAGTATTTT
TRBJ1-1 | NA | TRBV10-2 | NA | CASGGIEAFF | TGCGCCAGCGGGGGCATTGAAGCTTTCTTT
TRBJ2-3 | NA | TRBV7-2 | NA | CASSKGGAIDTQYF | TGTGCCAGCTCCAAGGGGGGGGCGATAGATACGCAGTATTTT
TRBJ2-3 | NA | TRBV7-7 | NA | CASSLGAGLTDTQYF | TGTGCCAGCAGCTTAGGGGCGGGGCTCACAGATACGCAGTATTTT
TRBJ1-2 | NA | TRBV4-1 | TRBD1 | CASSQAPGTGPGYTF | TGCGCCAGCAGCCAAGCCCCGGGGACAGGCCCTGGCTACACCTTC
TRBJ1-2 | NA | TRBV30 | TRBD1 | CAWNRGSYGYTF | TGTGCCTGGAACAGGGGCTCCTATGGCTACACCTTC
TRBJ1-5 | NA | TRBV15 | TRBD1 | CATDRDRTQPQHF | TGTGCCACGGACCGGGACAGAACTCAGCCCCAGCATTTT
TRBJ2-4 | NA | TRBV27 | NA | CASSPLLSVAKNIQYF | TGTGCCAGCAGTCCCCTGCTTTCAGTAGCCAAAAACATTCAGTACTTC
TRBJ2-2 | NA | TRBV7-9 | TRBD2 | CASSSPVGGKPGELFF | TGTGCCAGCAGCTCCCCGGTGGGGGGGAAACCGGGGGAGCTGTTTTTT
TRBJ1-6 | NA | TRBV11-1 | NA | CASSFNEAASSPLHF | TGTGCCAGCAGCTTTAATGAAGCGGCCTCATCCCCCCTCCACTTT
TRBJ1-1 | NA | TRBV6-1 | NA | CASSEAAPTEAFF | TGTGCCAGCAGTGAAGCAGCCCCAACTGAAGCTTTCTTT
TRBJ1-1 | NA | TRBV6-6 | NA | CASSYSPGDEAFF | TGTGCCAGCAGTTACTCGCCTGGGGACGAAGCTTTCTTT
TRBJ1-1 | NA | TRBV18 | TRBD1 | CASSPGQGNTEAFF | TGTGCCAGCTCACCGGGACAGGGAAACACTGAAGCTTTCTTT
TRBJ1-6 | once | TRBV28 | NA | CASSPSRDSSPLHF | TGTGCCAGCAGTCCCTCCCGGGACTCTTCTCCCCTCCACTTT
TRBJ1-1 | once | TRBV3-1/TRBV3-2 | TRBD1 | CASSHRPGTGAGGNTEAFF | TGTGCCAGCAGCCATCGTCCCGGGACAGGGGCCGGGGGGAACACTGAAGCTTTCTTT
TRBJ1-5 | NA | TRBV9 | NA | CASSTTDSNQPQHF | TGTGCCAGCAGTACAACCGACTCTAATCAGCCCCAGCATTTT
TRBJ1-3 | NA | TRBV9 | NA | CASSVGGGGIEDTIYF | TGTGCCAGCAGCGTAGGTGGAGGGGGGATTGAAGACACCATATATTTT
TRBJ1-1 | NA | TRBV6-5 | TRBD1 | CASSYQGASGTEAFF | TGTGCCAGCAGTTACCAGGGGGCGTCGGGCACTGAAGCTTTCTTT
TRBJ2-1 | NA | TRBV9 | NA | CASSWTGWNEQFF | TGTGCCAGCAGCTGGACGGGGTGGAATGAGCAGTTCTTC
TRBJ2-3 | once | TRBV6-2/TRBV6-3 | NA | CASSFPDYTDTQYF | TGTGCCAGCAGTTTCCCGGACTACACAGATACGCAGTATTTT
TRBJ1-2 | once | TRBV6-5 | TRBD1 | CASSQGEVYGYTF | TGTGCCAGCAGTCAGGGGGAGGTCTATGGCTACACCTTC
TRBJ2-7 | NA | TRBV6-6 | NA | CASSPTRSYEQYF | TGTGCCAGCAGCCCCACACGCTCCTACGAGCAGTACTTC
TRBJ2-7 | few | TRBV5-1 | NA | CASSLGDSPYEQYF | TGCGCCAGCAGCTTAGGTGACTCTCCCTACGAGCAGTACTTC
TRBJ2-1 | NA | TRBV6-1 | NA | CASSDRRGKHEQFF | TGTGCCAGCAGTGACCGACGGGGGAAACATGAGCAGTTCTTC
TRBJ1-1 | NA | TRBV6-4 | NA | CASSKTGNTEAFF | TGTGCCAGCAGTAAGACCGGGAACACTGAAGCTTTCTTT
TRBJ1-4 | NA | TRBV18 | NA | CASSPSAVGRQAGKLFF | TGTGCCAGCTCACCATCGGCGGTTGGACGGCAAGCGGGGAAACTGTTTTTT
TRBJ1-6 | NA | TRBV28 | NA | CASRGGFPSPLHF | TGTGCCAGCAGGGGGGGATTTCCTTCACCCCTCCACTTT
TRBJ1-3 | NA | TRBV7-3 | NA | CASGAVPGNTIYF | TGTGCCAGCGGGGCAGTCCCTGGAAACACCATATATTTT
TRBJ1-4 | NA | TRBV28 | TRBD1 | CASSFGTGFKEKLFF | TGTGCCAGCAGTTTTGGGACAGGGTTTAAGGAAAAACTGTTTTTT
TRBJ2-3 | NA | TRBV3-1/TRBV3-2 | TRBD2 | CASSQGRGGGLGDTQYF | TGTGCCAGCAGCCAAGGGAGAGGGGGGGGACTAGGGGATACGCAGTATTTT
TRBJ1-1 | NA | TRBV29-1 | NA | CSADYHTEAFF | TGCAGCGCCGACTATCACACTGAAGCTTTCTTT
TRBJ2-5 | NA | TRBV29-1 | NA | CSALRMGNQETQYF | TGCAGCGCCCTCAGAATGGGTAACCAAGAGACCCAGTACTTC
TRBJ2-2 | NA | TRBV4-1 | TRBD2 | CASSQVLALNTGELFF | TGCGCCAGCAGCCAAGTACTAGCGCTGAACACCGGGGAGCTGTTTTTT
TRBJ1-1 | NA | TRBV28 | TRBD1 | CASRVLGTGTVKAFF | TGTGCCAGCAGAGTACTTGGGACAGGGACCGTGAAGGCTTTCTTT
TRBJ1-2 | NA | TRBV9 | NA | CASSVGGSGAYGYTF | TGTGCCAGCAGCGTAGGGGGATCTGGGGCTTATGGCTACACCTTC
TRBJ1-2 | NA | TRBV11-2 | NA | CASSSGPRPTF | TGTGCCAGCAGCAGTGGACCGAGGCCTACCTTC
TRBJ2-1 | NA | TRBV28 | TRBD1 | CASRTGQRSNEQFF | TGTGCCAGCAGAACGGGACAGCGGAGCAATGAGCAGTTCTTC
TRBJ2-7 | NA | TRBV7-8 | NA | CASSPRTAPYEQYF | TGTGCCAGCAGCCCACGGACAGCTCCCTACGAGCAGTACTTC
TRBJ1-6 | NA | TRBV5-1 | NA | CASSLDSSYNSPLHF | TGCGCCAGCAGCTTGGACAGCTCCTATAATTCACCCCTCCACTTT
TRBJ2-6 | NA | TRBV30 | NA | CAWKKTGTGANVLTF | TGTGCCTGGAAAAAAACAGGGACTGGGGCCAACGTCCTGACTTTC
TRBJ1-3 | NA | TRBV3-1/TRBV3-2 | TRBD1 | CASSPPGQGSTSIYF | TGTGCCAGCAGCCCACCCGGACAGGGCTCAACGTCCATATATTTT
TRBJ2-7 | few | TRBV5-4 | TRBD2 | CASSLGLAGYGDEQYF | TGTGCCAGCAGCTTGGGGCTAGCGGGATACGGCGACGAGCAGTACTTC
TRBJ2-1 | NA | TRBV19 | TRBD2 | CASSISFGGTSRGSEQFF | TGTGCCAGTAGTATTTCGTTTGGGGGGACTAGCCGGGGCAGTGAGCAGTTCTTC
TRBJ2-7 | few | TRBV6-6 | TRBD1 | CASSYSAGQGSAEQYF | TGTGCCAGCAGTTACTCGGCGGGACAGGGATCAGCTGAGCAGTACTTC
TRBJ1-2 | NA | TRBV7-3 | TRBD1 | CASSANRDRSYGYTF | TGTGCCAGCAGCGCCAACCGGGACAGATCCTATGGCTACACCTTC